The 15 T cell receptor beta chains in this list originate from one sample, sequenced in a study of cytomegalovirus exposure and HLA in healthy donors. PCR used 60 Vbeta primers and 13 Jbeta primers. Using immunoSEQ multiplex PCR, the repertoire was profiled, and TCRdb retains in-frame clones only, with some absent. The repertoire holds about 190,000 clones, with about 84% as singletons. Source material: PBMCs. These receptors came from a man over 45 in good health and CMV-seronegative.

This clone was recorded only once. The CDR3 DNA reads TGTGCCATCAGCGACCCTAGTTCCCAGCCTTCCGGGGAGCTGTTTTTT. Amino acids: CAISDPSSQPSGELFF. This chain connects TRBV10-3 to TRBJ2-2, with D uncertain. Germline values: CDR1 ENHRY, CDR2 SYGVKD. V lost 6 bases, J lost 6 bases, and 20 bases lay in between. CDR3 length: 16 residues.

The V call is TRBV14, the J call TRBJ1-4, with D unresolved. CDR1 SGHDN and CDR2 FVKESK come from the germline V gene. This CDR3 comprises 13 residues. The V and J ends lost 4 bases and 5 bases respectively, with 8 bases between them. CDR3 DNA sequence: TGTGCCAGCAGCCGGGCTACAAATGAAAAACTGTTTTTT. This codes for CASSRATNEKLFF.

The V and J genes are TRBV19 and TRBJ2-2; 7 nucleotides align to TRBD1. The germline V gene has CDR1 LNHDA and CDR2 SQIVND (reference sequence). CDR3 length: 14 residues. With 6 bases clipped from V and 2 bases from J, the junction kept 3 bases outside the gene matches. CDR3 nucleotides: TGTGCCAGTAGAAAGGGGGCAAACACCGGGGAGCTGTTTTTT. Its translation is CASRKGANTGELFF. The full variable domain, rest sourced from reference TRBV19 and TRBJ2-2, is DGGITQSPKYLFRKEGQNVTLSCEQNLNHDAMYWYRQDPGQGLRLIYYSQIVNDFQKGDIAEGYSVSREKKESFPLTVTSAQKNPTAFYLCASRKGANTGELFFGEGSRLTVL.

This chain links TRBV19 with TRBJ2-3; D may be TRBD2 (6 bases). V gave up 6 bases and J gave up 0 bases, with 10 bases separating them. Germline CDR1 and CDR2: LNHDA and SQIVND (reference sequence). The CDR3 has 14 amino acids. CDR3 protein: CASSGGPSTDTQYF. The CDR3 DNA is TGTGCCAGTAGCGGGGGTCCTAGCACAGATACGCAGTATTTT.

This rearrangement joins TRBV19 to TRBJ2-6; D remains ambiguous. The CDR3 runs 16 residues. CDR1 and CDR2 (germline): LNHDA, SQIVND (reference sequence). The ends were cut back, 3 bases at V and 0 bases at J, with 9 bases in the middle. The CDR3 bases are TGTGCCAGTAGTATCCCTGTCGGCTCTGGGGCCAACGTCCTGACTTTC. This sequence encodes CASSIPVGSGANVLTF.

This clone was picked up one time. The V gene is TRBV29-1, the J gene TRBJ1-4; perhaps TRBD1 as D (6 bases). Per the germline V gene, CDR1 is SQVTM and CDR2 is ANQGSEA. The CDR3 is 12 amino acids. V dropped 4 bases and J dropped 4 bases, with 7 bases sitting between them. CDR3 sequence: CSVVGGNEKLFF. As DNA, the CDR3 is TGCAGCGTTGTAGGGGGTAATGAAAAACTGTTTTTT.

This clone was observed once. The CDR3 loop reads CASSLGVHASEQYF. The CDR3 nucleotides are TGCGCCAGCAGCTTGGGGGTCCACGCTAGCGAGCAGTACTTC. This chain connects TRBV5-1 to TRBJ2-7, with no clear D. CDR1 and CDR2 from the germline V gene are SGHRS and YFSETQ. Trimming removed 0 bases from V and 6 bases from J, with 13 bases in between. The CDR3 covers 14 residues.

The chain carries TRBV6-5 and TRBJ2-5, with 7 bases matching TRBD2. V shed 9 bases and J 5 bases; nucleotides not matched to a gene: 15. Germline CDR1 MNHEY, CDR2 SVGAGI. This CDR3 is 15 amino acids long. CDR3 loop: CASQHGGGNWETQYF. CDR3 nucleotide sequence: TGTGCCAGTCAACACGGGGGAGGGAATTGGGAGACCCAGTACTTC.

The chain couples TRBV7-3 to TRBJ2-3; the D is unclear. The V and J ends lost 4 bases and 3 bases respectively, with 5 bases between them. The germline CDR1 and CDR2 sequences are SGHTA and FQGTGA. The CDR3 extends over 12 amino acids. As DNA, the CDR3 is TGTGCCAGCAGCTATACAACAGATACGCAGTATTTT. This translates into CASSYTTDTQYF.

V and J are TRBV19 and TRBJ1-6; 7 nucleotides agree with TRBD1. J lost 10 bases, V lost 4 bases, and 10 bases had no gene match. The CDR3 length is 15 residues. CDR1 is LNHDA and CDR2 is SQIVND in the germline V gene (reference sequence). CDR3 DNA: TGTGCCAGTAGTACCCTCGACAGGGTTGGGTCACCCCTCCACTTT. Its protein product is CASSTLDRVGSPLHF.

CDR3 amino acids: CASSAGTNYNEQFF. The CDR3 DNA sequence: TGTGCCAGCAGCGCCGGGACAAATTACAATGAGCAGTTCTTC. J is TRBJ2-1 and V is TRBV9, with D possibly matching TRBD1 (6 bases). The CDR3 runs to 14 residues. Trimming stripped 3 bases from V and 4 bases from J, with 11 bases between. Germline V gene lookup returns CDR1 SGDLS and CDR2 YYNGEE.

V is TRBV15 and J is TRBJ1-2, with 7 bases identical to TRBD1. J was trimmed by 3 bases and V by 1 base; bases with no gene match: 8. Germline assignment: CDR1 LNHNV and CDR2 YYDKDF (reference sequence). CDR3 size: 16 residues. The CDR3 reads CATSRGLGGLDYGYTF. CDR3 nucleotide sequence: TGTGCCACCAGCAGAGGCTTAGGGGGCCTGGACTATGGCTACACCTTC.

The chain links TRBV4-1 to TRBJ2-1; the match to TRBD1 covers 8 bases. Unmatched junction bases numbered 8, after V lost 4 bases and J lost 6 bases. The CDR3 runs 15 residues. Per germline, CDR1 MGHRA and CDR2 YSYEKL. Here the CDR3 reads CASSREGQDPNEQFF. For the CDR3, the DNA is TGCGCCAGCAGCCGAGAGGGACAGGACCCCAATGAGCAGTTCTTC.

This sequence joins TRBV6-5 and TRBJ2-5; possible D gene TRBD2, 6 bases. Per the germline V gene, CDR1 is MNHEY and CDR2 is SVGAGI. V dropped 4 bases and J dropped 5 bases, with 8 bases sitting between them. The CDR3 runs 12 residues. The CDR3 DNA is TGTGCCAGCAGTTCGGGGGTGGAGACCCAGTACTTC. This sequence encodes CASSSGVETQYF.

CDR3 sequence reads: CASTQLAGFTDTQYF. DNA of the CDR3: TGTGCCAGCACCCAGCTAGCGGGGTTCACAGATACGCAGTATTTT. The rearrangement uses TRBV7-2 and TRBJ2-3, with 9 nucleotides matching TRBD2. The germline CDR1 and CDR2 sequences are SGHTA and FQGNSA. The CDR3 length is 15 residues. After removal of 7 bases from V and 2 bases from J, the junction contained 7 bases not matched to a gene.